The T cell receptor (beta chain) described here comes from a study of cytomegalovirus exposure and HLA in healthy donors. Regarding this clone: The antigen remains unidentified.

The study ran its PCR with 60 Vbeta and 13 Jbeta primers. TCRdb's copy holds only in-frame clones and misses some; the assay was immunoSEQ multiplex PCR. The data show 100,000 to 150,000 clones, about three quarters seen once. Overall study findings and caveats: In an earlier analysis, about 87% or about 30%: the productive usage of most TCR beta V segments.

V lost 2 bases and J 8 bases, leaving 12 bases between the germline ends. CDR1 and CDR2 (germline): LGHNA, YNFKEQ. This CDR3 is 13 amino acids long. The source is a woman younger than 30 in good health and CMV-seronegative. The J gene is TRBJ1-2, the V gene TRBV4-2, with D perhaps TRBD1 (6 bases). Input material: PBMCs. The CDR3 loop reads CASSQTGWGGYTF. CDR3 DNA: TGTGCCAGCAGCCAAACAGGGTGGGGGGGCTACACCTTC.